This TCR beta chain is from a study of T cells in Graves' hyperthyroidism and ophthalmopathy. Authors of the study amplified TCR beta CDR3 regions from RNA transcripts. HTBI primers were used for first-round RT-PCR of the TCR CDR3. TCRdb itself ran the multiplex PCR reads through MiXCR, one entry per CDR3 protein. This sample carries approximately 360,000 distinct CDR3 sequences, roughly 14% of them seen once, and the ten largest clones take roughly a quarter. Trimming took off 5 bases at V and 4 bases at J, with 15 bases between the two ends. The CDR3 is 16 residues long. The germline V gene encodes CDR1 MDHEN and CDR2 SYDVKM. This clonotype was detected only a few times.

This chain links TRBV28 with TRBJ1-6; D might be TRBD1 (5 bases). Sequencing was done on a sample of blood. The sequence derives from a woman younger than 35 with Graves' hyperthyroidism that later progressed to Graves' ophthalmopathy. The CDR3 loop is CASSIQGSNYNSPLHF. As DNA, the CDR3 is TGTGCCAGCAGTATTCAGGGATCTAATTATAATTCACCCCTCCACTTT.